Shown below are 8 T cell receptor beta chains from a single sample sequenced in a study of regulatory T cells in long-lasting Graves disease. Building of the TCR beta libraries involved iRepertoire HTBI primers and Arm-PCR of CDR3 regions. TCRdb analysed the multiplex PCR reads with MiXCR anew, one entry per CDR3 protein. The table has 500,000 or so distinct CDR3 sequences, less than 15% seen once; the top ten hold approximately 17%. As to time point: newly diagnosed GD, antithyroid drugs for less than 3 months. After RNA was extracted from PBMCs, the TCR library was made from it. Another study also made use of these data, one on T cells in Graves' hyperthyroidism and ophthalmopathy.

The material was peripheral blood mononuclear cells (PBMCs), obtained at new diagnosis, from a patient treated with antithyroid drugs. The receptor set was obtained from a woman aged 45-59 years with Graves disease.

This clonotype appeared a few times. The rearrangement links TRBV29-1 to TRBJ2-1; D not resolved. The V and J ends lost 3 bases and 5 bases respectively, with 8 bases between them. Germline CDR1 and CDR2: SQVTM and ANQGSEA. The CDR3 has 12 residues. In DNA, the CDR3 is TGCAGCGTTGATTTATTGGACAATGAGCAGTTCTTC. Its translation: CSVDLLDNEQFF.

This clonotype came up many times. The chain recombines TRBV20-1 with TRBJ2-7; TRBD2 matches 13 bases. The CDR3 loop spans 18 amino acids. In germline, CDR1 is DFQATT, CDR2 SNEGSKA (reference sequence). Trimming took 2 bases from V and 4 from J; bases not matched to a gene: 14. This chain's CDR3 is CSARRGLAGTGEEYEQYF. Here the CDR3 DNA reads TGCAGTGCTAGAAGGGGACTAGCGGGAACTGGAGAGGAGTACGAGCAGTACTTC.

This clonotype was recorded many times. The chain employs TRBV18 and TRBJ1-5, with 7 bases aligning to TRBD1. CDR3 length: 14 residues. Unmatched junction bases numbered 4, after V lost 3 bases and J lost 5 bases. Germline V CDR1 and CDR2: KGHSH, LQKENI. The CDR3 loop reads CASSPRQGDQPQHF. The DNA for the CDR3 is TGTGCCAGCTCACCCCGACAGGGCGATCAGCCCCAGCATTTT. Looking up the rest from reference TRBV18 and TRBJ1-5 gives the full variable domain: NAGVMQNPRHLVRRRGQEARLRCSPMKGHSHVYWYRQLPEEGLKFMVYLQKENIIDESGMPKERFSAEFPKEGPSILRIQQVVRGDSAAYFCASSPRQGDQPQHFGDGTRLSIL.

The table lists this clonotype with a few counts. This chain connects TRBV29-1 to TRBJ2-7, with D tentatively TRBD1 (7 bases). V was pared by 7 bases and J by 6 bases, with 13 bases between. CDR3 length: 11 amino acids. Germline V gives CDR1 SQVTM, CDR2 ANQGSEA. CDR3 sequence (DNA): TGCAGCGGATGGCAGGGGGGCGAGCAGTACTTC. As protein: CSGWQGGEQYF.

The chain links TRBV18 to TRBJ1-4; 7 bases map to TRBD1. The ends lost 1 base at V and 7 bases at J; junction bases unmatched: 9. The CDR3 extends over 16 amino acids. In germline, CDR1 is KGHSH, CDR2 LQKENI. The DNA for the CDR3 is TGTGCCAGCTCACCACGGAAGACAGGGATGAGTGAAAAACTGTTTTTT. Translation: CASSPRKTGMSEKLFF.

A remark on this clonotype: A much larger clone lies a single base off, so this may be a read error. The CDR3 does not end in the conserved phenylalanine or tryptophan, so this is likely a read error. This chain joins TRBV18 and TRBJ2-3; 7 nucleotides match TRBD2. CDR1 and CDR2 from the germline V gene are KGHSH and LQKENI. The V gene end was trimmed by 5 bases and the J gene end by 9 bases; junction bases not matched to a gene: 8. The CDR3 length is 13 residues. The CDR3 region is CASSRTSRDTQYS. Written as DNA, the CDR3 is TGTGCCAGCTCAAGGACTAGTAGGGACACGCAGTATTCT.

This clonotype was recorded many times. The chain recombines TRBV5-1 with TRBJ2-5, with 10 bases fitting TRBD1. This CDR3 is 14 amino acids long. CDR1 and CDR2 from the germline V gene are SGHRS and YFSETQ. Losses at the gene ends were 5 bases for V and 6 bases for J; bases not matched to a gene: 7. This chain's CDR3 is CASRSGQGMQTQYF. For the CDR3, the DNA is TGCGCCAGCAGGTCGGGACAGGGGATGCAGACCCAGTACTTC.

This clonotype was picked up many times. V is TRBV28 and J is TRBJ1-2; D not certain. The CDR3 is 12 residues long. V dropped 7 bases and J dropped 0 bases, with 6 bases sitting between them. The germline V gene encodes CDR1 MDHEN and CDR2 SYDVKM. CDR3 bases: TGTGCCAGCACCACTTCTAACTATGGCTACACCTTC. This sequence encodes CASTTSNYGYTF.